This paragraph covers one TCR beta chain sequence. This sample stems from a study of T cell changes during pregnancy in multiple sclerosis. TCRdb's copy holds only in-frame clones and misses some; the assay was immunoSEQ multiplex PCR. Among approximately 93,000 clones listed, 85% to 95% were seen once. With V trimmed by 6 bases and J by 8 bases, 6 bases remained unmatched. CDR3 length equals 15 residues. The germline CDR1 and CDR2 sequences are MDHEN and SYDVKM. The rearrangement uses TRBV28 and TRBJ2-1; TRBD2 matches 14 bases. The sample consisted of peripheral blood, taken before pregnancy. This receptor was obtained from a female donor with multiple sclerosis, enrolled in a pregnancy study. CDR3 residues: CASRAGTSGRYEQFF. The CDR3 nucleotides are TGTGCCAGCAGAGCCGGGACTAGCGGGAGATATGAGCAGTTCTTC.